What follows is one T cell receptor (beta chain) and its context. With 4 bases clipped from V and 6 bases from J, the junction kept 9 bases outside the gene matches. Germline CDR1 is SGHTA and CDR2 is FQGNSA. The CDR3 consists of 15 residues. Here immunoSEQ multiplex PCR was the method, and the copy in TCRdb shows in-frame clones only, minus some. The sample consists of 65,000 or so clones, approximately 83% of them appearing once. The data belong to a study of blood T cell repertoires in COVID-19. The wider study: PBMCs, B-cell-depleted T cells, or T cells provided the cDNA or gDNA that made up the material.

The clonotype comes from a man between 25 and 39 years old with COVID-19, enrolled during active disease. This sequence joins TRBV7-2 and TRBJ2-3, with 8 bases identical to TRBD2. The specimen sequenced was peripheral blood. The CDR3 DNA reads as TGTGCCAGCAGCTCCCTGGGCGGGAGGATTGATACGCAGTATTTT. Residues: CASSSLGGRIDTQYF.